Each of the 24 T cell receptor beta chains below was sequenced from the same sample in a study of blood T cell repertoires in COVID-19. Assay used: immunoSEQ multiplex PCR; TCRdb lists only in-frame clones, some missing. The sample includes about 150,000 clones, roughly nine tenths of them seen just once. The material sequenced was peripheral blood. These receptors were obtained from a woman in her 40s with acute or convalescent COVID-19.

The J gene is TRBJ2-1, the V gene TRBV11-3, with 10 bases that match TRBD2. The CDR3 totals 17 residues. Germline trimming cut 6 bases from V and 0 bases from J; bases unmatched to any gene: 8. CDR1 and CDR2 from the germline V gene are SGHNT and YENEEA. The CDR3 protein is CASRRRASGSSYNEQFF. In DNA form, the CDR3 reads TGTGCCAGCAGAAGAAGGGCTAGCGGGAGCTCCTACAATGAGCAGTTCTTC.

V gene TRBV9 combines with J gene TRBJ2-1; D gene uncertain. The V and J ends lost 4 bases and 5 bases respectively, with 7 bases between them. The V gene's germline CDR1 is SGDLS and CDR2 YYNGEE. CDR3 size: 12 residues. In DNA form, the CDR3 reads TGTGCCAGCAGCCTATTCGACAATGAGCAGTTCTTC. Protein product: CASSLFDNEQFF. The full variable domain, its missing parts supplied by reference TRBV9 and TRBJ2-1, is DSGVTQTPKHLITATGQRVTLRCSPRSGDLSVYWYQQSLDQGLQFLIQYYNGEERAKGNILERFSAQQFPDLHSELNLSSLELGDSALYFCASSLFDNEQFFGPGTRLTVL.

The V and J genes are TRBV6-5 and TRBJ2-1, with TRBD2 matching over 8 bases. Looked up from germline, CDR1 is MNHEY and CDR2 is SVGAGI. V gave up 4 bases and J gave up 8 bases; unmatched junction bases: 7. The CDR3 length is 14 residues. The CDR3 is CASSSFSGNDEQFF. CDR3 DNA: TGTGCCAGCAGTTCATTTAGCGGGAACGATGAGCAGTTCTTC.

The genes are TRBV30 and TRBJ2-7, with 7 bases aligning to TRBD1. V lost 7 bases and J lost 3; bases outside the gene matches: 6. In germline, CDR1 is GTSNPN, CDR2 SVGIG (reference sequence). CDR3 length: 12 residues. CDR3 nucleotides: TGTGCCTATGACAGGGTCGGCTACGAGCAGTACTTC. As protein: CAYDRVGYEQYF.

The rearrangement joins TRBV11-1 to TRBJ2-2; 11 positions agree with TRBD1. Germline-derived CDR1 and CDR2 are SGHAT and FQDESV (reference sequence). V lost 5 bases to trimming and J lost 4 bases; unmatched junction nucleotides: 6. This CDR3 region has 16 residues. CDR3 loop: CASSPGQGASTGELFF. In DNA, the CDR3 is TGTGCCAGCAGCCCCGGACAGGGGGCAAGCACCGGGGAGCTGTTTTTT.

This chain uses TRBV12-3 or TRBV12-4 with TRBJ1-5; D is uncertain. Trimming removed 4 bases from V and 9 bases from J, with 10 bases in between. The CDR3 has 12 residues. DNA of the CDR3: TGTGCCAGCAGTTCGGGGTCACGGCCCCAGCATTTT. Translation: CASSSGSRPQHF.

J is TRBJ1-2 and V is TRBV5-4; 12 bases are shared with TRBD1. J lost 2 bases, V lost 4 bases, and 6 bases had no gene match. CDR3 length equals 16 residues. CDR1 and CDR2 from the germline V gene are SGHNT and YYREEE (reference sequence). CDR3 sequence: CASSPGQGANNYGYTF. CDR3 nucleotides: TGTGCCAGCAGCCCGGGACAGGGGGCGAACAACTATGGCTACACCTTC.

The gene calls are TRBV14 and TRBJ1-5; a weak D match, TRBD1 (6 bases). Germline V lookup: CDR1 SGHDN, CDR2 FVKESK. The CDR3 extends over 17 amino acids. The germline V and J ends were trimmed by 4 bases and 3 bases, with 19 bases remaining between them. The CDR3 loop is CASSPGGGQSINQPQHF. In nucleotides, the CDR3 is TGTGCCAGCAGCCCCGGGGGGGGGCAATCGATCAATCAGCCCCAGCATTTT.

The chain is built from TRBV19 and TRBJ2-7; 9 nucleotides agree with TRBD1. Trimming took 9 bases from V and 4 from J; bases not matched to a gene: 7. This CDR3 contains 13 residues. Germline lookup yields CDR1 LNHDA and CDR2 SQIVND (reference sequence). The CDR3 bases are TGTGCCAGCGACCCGGGACAGGGTTACGAGCAGTACTTC. This translates into CASDPGQGYEQYF.

The chain employs TRBV10-3 and TRBJ2-1; D may be TRBD2 (6 bases). The CDR3 consists of 16 residues. In germline, CDR1 is ENHRY, CDR2 SYGVKD. The V and J ends lost 4 bases and 0 bases respectively, with 13 bases between them. The CDR3 region is CAISALAPSSYNEQFF. In nucleotides, the CDR3 is TGTGCCATCAGTGCGCTAGCGCCGAGCTCCTACAATGAGCAGTTCTTC.

The chain uses TRBV6-5 and TRBJ2-1; TRBD1 matches at 9 bases. The CDR3 sequence is 16 residues long. Germline lookup yields CDR1 MNHEY and CDR2 SVGAGI. V shed 0 bases, J shed 10 bases, and the junction held 10 bases outside the gene matches. Written as DNA, the CDR3 is TGTGCCAGCAGTTACTCCGTCCCGGGACAGGGTCTCGAGCAGTTCTTC. Translating it yields CASSYSVPGQGLEQFF.

The gene calls are TRBV5-4 and TRBJ1-2; D is possibly TRBD1 (6 bases). Trimming cost V 0 bases and J 3 bases, with 12 bases left between them. CDR1 and CDR2 from the germline V gene are SGHNT and YYREEE (reference sequence). This CDR3 contains 15 residues. CDR3 bases: TGTGCCAGCAGCTTGGCCGGTGGGACATACTATGGCTACACCTTC. This encodes CASSLAGGTYYGYTF.

The table lists this clone with a few counts. The V gene is TRBV7-9, the J gene TRBJ2-1, with 8 bases identical to TRBD2. This CDR3 region has 16 residues. Trimming removed 6 bases from V and 4 bases from J; junction bases left unmatched: 11. Germline CDR1 is SEHNR and CDR2 is FQNEAQ (reference sequence). The CDR3 here is CASSPGSAGVYNEQFF. Here the CDR3 DNA reads TGTGCCAGCAGTCCAGGCTCAGCGGGAGTTTACAATGAGCAGTTCTTC.

J is TRBJ2-1 and V is TRBV29-1; possibly TRBD2 for D (5 bases). This CDR3 contains 14 residues. V lost 1 base, J lost 7 bases, and 14 bases lay in between. CDR1 is SQVTM and CDR2 is ANQGSEA in the germline V gene. The CDR3 DNA is TGCAGCGTTGAAGTTGAACCCTGGAGGAATGAGCAGTTCTTC. Translating gives CSVEVEPWRNEQFF.

This clone was seen just once. The V call is TRBV6-5, the J call TRBJ1-2, with TRBD1 matching 9 bases. This CDR3 comprises 14 residues. The trim removed 6 bases at V and 4 bases at J, leaving 6 bases unmatched. In germline, CDR1 is MNHEY, CDR2 SVGAGI. The CDR3 nucleotides are TGTGCCAGCAGGAGACAGGGGGAAGCCTATGGCTACACCTTC. Amino acid sequence: CASRRQGEAYGYTF.

The chain recombines TRBV21-1 with TRBJ1-2; TRBD1, as called in the table, went unchecked against the DNA. TRBV21-1 is shown as a pseudogene. The length of the CDR3 is 16 residues. The CDR3 region is CASIEDRDKGYYGYTF. In DNA, the CDR3 is TGTGCCAGCATCGAAGACCGGGACAAAGGATACTATGGCTACACCTTC.

For this clone: At one end the junction does not follow the germline gene, possibly because of a read error. DNA for the CDR3: TGTGCCAGTAGCTTAGTCTCGACAGATACGCAGTATTTT. Translation: CASSLVSTDTQYF. The chain is built from TRBV7-3 and TRBJ2-3; D is ambiguous. There are 13 residues in the CDR3. Germline loops: CDR1 SGHTA, CDR2 FQGTGA.

The J gene is TRBJ1-2, the V gene TRBV15; D is ambiguous. V lost 4 bases and J 6 bases, leaving 24 bases between the germline ends. The CDR3 has 17 amino acids. CDR1 and CDR2 from the germline V gene are LNHNV and YYDKDF (reference sequence). The CDR3 nucleotides are TGTGCCACCAGCATCTGGGCCGAACCCGATCCCTCTCATGGCTACACCTTC. It encodes CATSIWAEPDPSHGYTF.

The gene calls are TRBV4-2 and TRBJ1-2; D ambiguous. The V end was cut by 0 bases, the J end by 4 bases, with 12 bases between. Germline CDR1 LGHNA, CDR2 YNFKEQ. The CDR3 length is 15 residues. CDR3 amino acids: CASSQDPRQSYGYTF. For the CDR3, the DNA is TGTGCCAGCAGCCAAGACCCCCGCCAGTCCTATGGCTACACCTTC.

The CDR3 here is CASSKGQGTGELFF. CDR3 DNA sequence: TGTGCCAGCAGTAAGGGACAGGGCACCGGGGAGCTGTTTTTT. The rearrangement uses TRBV28 and TRBJ2-2; 9 bases map to TRBD1. The V gene end was trimmed by 5 bases and the J gene end by 4 bases; junction bases not matched to a gene: 2. Germline CDR1 and CDR2: MDHEN and SYDVKM. CDR3 size: 14 residues.

This chain uses TRBV24-1 with TRBJ2-3; the D gene is possibly TRBD1 (6 bases). This CDR3 has 15 amino acids. Germline V gene data show CDR1 as KGHDR and CDR2 as SFDVKD. Trimming removed 6 bases at V and 0 bases at J, with 12 bases between. The CDR3 region is CATSLTGASTDTQYF. The CDR3 DNA follows: TGTGCCACCAGTCTGACAGGCGCCAGCACAGATACGCAGTATTTT.

V is TRBV7-3 and J is TRBJ2-1; 13 nucleotides match TRBD2. The V gene's germline CDR1 is SGHTA and CDR2 FQGTGA. V shed 5 bases, J shed 8 bases, and the junction held 6 bases outside the gene matches. The CDR3 runs 15 residues. CDR3 loop: CASSPTSGGAYEQFF. CDR3 sequence (DNA): TGTGCCAGCAGCCCCACTAGCGGGGGGGCCTATGAGCAGTTCTTC.

The V and J genes are TRBV12-3 or TRBV12-4 and TRBJ1-2; tentative D call: TRBD1 (5 bases). This CDR3 contains 13 residues. Trimming left V 0 bases short and J 5 bases short, with 7 bases between. The CDR3 loop reads CASSLAKGYGYTF. CDR3 bases: TGTGCCAGCAGTTTAGCGAAGGGGTATGGCTACACCTTC.

The chain links TRBV28 to TRBJ2-1; the match to TRBD2 covers 7 bases. Germline trimming cut 3 bases from V and 7 bases from J; bases unmatched to any gene: 3. Germline V gene lookup returns CDR1 MDHEN and CDR2 SYDVKM. CDR3 length equals 13 residues. The CDR3 reads CASSLMGLNEQFF. The CDR3 region has the DNA TGTGCCAGCAGTTTGATGGGACTAAATGAGCAGTTCTTC.